What follows are 11 T cell receptor beta chains derived from one specimen sequenced in a study of T-cell memory formation after mild COVID-19 (dated by TCRdb to the early 2020s). Receptors were amplified or captured by 5' RACE. Sequencing was performed on an Illumina NovaSeq 6000. The raw public reads went through TCRdb reprocessing: fastp at Q25, MiXCR clone calling, in-frame beta chains kept. When rows share a CDR3 protein, they turn into one entry using the most common DNA and genes. The sample table shows some 190,000 distinct CDR3 sequences, and 16% are seen once. The top ten clonotypes cover 2% to 2.5% of the sample. The sequencing input was PBMCs or a T cell subset sorted from them (not recorded which). The receptors come from an adult woman who had mild COVID-19 (a few samples of this study predate the infection). The sample titles of this study are shuffled in the database, so cell type and time point are left out; the donor was told from shared clones.

This chain uses TRBV5-1 with TRBJ2-7; maybe TRBD1 (5 bases). The V end was cut by 3 bases, the J end by 6 bases, with 7 bases between. Germline V CDR1 and CDR2: SGHRS, YFSETQ. The CDR3 consists of 11 residues. CDR3 coding DNA: TGCGCCAGCAGCTCGCAGGGCGAGCAGTACTTC. Encoded protein: CASSSQGEQYF.

The chain is built from TRBV6-1 and TRBJ1-5; D perhaps matches TRBD1 (5 bases). The germline V and J ends were trimmed by 6 bases and 3 bases, with 9 bases remaining between them. CDR1 is MNHNS and CDR2 is SASEGT in the germline V gene. This CDR3 region has 13 residues. The CDR3 is CASSPRDNQPQHF. CDR3 DNA: TGTGCCAGCAGCCCCAGGGACAATCAGCCCCAGCATTTT.

V and J are TRBV12-3 or TRBV12-4 and TRBJ2-2, with D unclear. Trimming pared 7 bases from V and 0 bases from J, leaving 9 bases between. The CDR3 spans 14 residues. This CDR3 is CASNDFSNTGELFF. The CDR3 DNA sequence: TGTGCCAGCAATGACTTCTCGAACACCGGGGAGCTGTTTTTT.

The V gene is TRBV4-1, the J gene TRBJ1-1, with TRBD1 identical over 7 bases. Trimming at V came to 0 bases and at J to 7 bases, leaving 5 bases not matched to a gene. CDR3 size: 14 residues. CDR1 and CDR2 (germline): MGHRA, YSYEKL. CDR3 sequence (DNA): TGCGCCAGCAGCCAAGACAGGGGGAGAGGTGAAGCTTTCTTT. It translates to CASSQDRGRGEAFF.

This CDR3 reads CASSLVTAANQPQHF. The CDR3 DNA is TGTGCCAGCAGCTTAGTGACGGCAGCCAATCAGCCCCAGCATTTT. The chain employs TRBV7-2 and TRBJ1-5; no definite D call. CDR1 and CDR2 from the germline V gene are SGHTA and FQGNSA. V was clipped by 1 base and J by 3 bases, with 10 bases between them. This CDR3 spans 15 amino acids.

The V and J genes are TRBV12-3 or TRBV12-4 and TRBJ2-3, with 14 bases identical to TRBD2. Trimming at V came to 5 bases and at J to 3 bases, leaving 10 bases not matched to a gene. The CDR3 sequence is 18 residues long. The CDR3 protein is CASSDSPGLAGATDTQYF. The CDR3 nucleotides are TGTGCCAGCAGTGACTCTCCGGGACTAGCGGGAGCGACAGATACGCAGTATTTT.

A few counts support this clonotype. The chain links TRBV5-1 to TRBJ2-3; 7 positions agree with TRBD2. V lost 5 bases and J lost 2; bases outside the gene matches: 8. The length of the CDR3 is 15 residues. From germline, CDR1 is SGHRS and CDR2 YFSETQ. The CDR3 sequence: CASRGGAANTDTQYF. As DNA, the CDR3 is TGCGCCAGCAGGGGAGGGGCAGCTAACACAGATACGCAGTATTTT.

The V call is TRBV5-1, the J call TRBJ2-7; D remains unclear. The CDR3 runs to 14 residues. CDR1 and CDR2 from the germline V gene are SGHRS and YFSETQ. Deletions cut 0 bases from V and 4 bases from J, with 11 bases between. Written as DNA, the CDR3 is TGCGCCAGCAGCTTGGGGGTCTTGGGATACGAGCAGTACTTC. It specifies CASSLGVLGYEQYF.

There are many counts of this clonotype. The chain is built from TRBV20-1 and TRBJ2-3, with D perhaps TRBD1 or TRBD2 (5 bases each). The germline V and J ends were trimmed by 0 bases and 6 bases, with 16 bases remaining between them. CDR1 is DFQATT and CDR2 is SNEGSKA in the germline V gene (reference sequence). This CDR3 is 15 amino acids long. CDR3 sequence reads: CSARDLVGPGDTQYF. The DNA of the CDR3 is TGCAGTGCTAGAGACCTCGTGGGACCGGGGGATACGCAGTATTTT.

CDR3 nucleotides: TGTGCCAGCCAGGGGTCGGGAGGAACTTATGAGCAGTTCTTC. Translation gives CASQGSGGTYEQFF. The chain couples TRBV12-3 or TRBV12-4 to TRBJ2-1, with D possibly TRBD2 on 7 matching bases. The CDR3 spans 14 residues. The V and J ends lost 8 bases and 8 bases respectively, with 19 bases between them.

This clonotype showed up many times. V gene TRBV2 combines with J gene TRBJ2-2; weak D call: TRBD1 (5 bases). Looked up from germline, CDR1 is SNHLY and CDR2 is FYNNEI. Trimming took 5 bases from V and 5 from J, leaving 12 bases between them. The CDR3 spans 14 residues. In DNA form, the CDR3 reads TGTGCCAGCAGTCGCATCAGGGAAACCGGGGAGCTGTTTTTT. Protein: CASSRIRETGELFF.